This T cell receptor beta chain was sequenced in a study of tumor-infiltrating lymphocytes in primary liver carcinoma. Reverse transcription of roughly 480 ng total RNA with a constant-region primer produced TCR beta cDNA. Slightly modified ARM-PCR served as the procedure for the TCR beta libraries. These libraries came from three rounds of nested multiplex PCR. It was with TRBV1-TRBV30 forward primers and a C-beta reverse primer that the first two PCR rounds were run, at approximately 10 cycles each. MiXCR, applied by TCRdb to the multiplex PCR reads, yields one record per CDR3 protein. This table holds 60,000 or so distinct CDR3 sequences, 55% to 75% found once. This CDR3 has 14 amino acids. As regards this clonotype: Mismatch with germline at one junction end may stem from a read error.

Unsorted bulk tissue (roughly 17-32 mg) underwent RNA and DNA co-extraction. Sequencing was performed on liver tumor tissue from sampling region 2. Subset denoted: tumor region T2, inferior pole. This chain links TRBV12-3 or TRBV12-4 with TRBJ1-1; D is unresolved. This sequence was found in a man between 40 and 49 years old with primary liver carcinoma and hepatitis B virus infection. The CDR3 region is CASSLTAQNTETIF. The DNA for the CDR3 is TGTGCCAGCAGTTTGACGGCTCAGAACACTGAAACTATCTTT.